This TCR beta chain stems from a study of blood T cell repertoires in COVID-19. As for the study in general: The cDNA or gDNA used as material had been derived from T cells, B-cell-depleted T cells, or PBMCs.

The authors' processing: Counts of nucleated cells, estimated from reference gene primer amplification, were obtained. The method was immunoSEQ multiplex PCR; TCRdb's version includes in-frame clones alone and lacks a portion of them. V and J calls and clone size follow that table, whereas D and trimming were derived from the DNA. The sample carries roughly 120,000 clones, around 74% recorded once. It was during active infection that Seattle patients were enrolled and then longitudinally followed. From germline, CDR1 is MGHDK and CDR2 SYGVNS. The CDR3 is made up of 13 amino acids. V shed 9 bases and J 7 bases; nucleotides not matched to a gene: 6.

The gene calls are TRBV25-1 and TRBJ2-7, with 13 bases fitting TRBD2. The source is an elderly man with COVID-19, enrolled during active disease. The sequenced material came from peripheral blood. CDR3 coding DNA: TGTGCCAGTGGGACTAGCGGGACTCGGGAGCAGTACTTC. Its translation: CASGTSGTREQYF.